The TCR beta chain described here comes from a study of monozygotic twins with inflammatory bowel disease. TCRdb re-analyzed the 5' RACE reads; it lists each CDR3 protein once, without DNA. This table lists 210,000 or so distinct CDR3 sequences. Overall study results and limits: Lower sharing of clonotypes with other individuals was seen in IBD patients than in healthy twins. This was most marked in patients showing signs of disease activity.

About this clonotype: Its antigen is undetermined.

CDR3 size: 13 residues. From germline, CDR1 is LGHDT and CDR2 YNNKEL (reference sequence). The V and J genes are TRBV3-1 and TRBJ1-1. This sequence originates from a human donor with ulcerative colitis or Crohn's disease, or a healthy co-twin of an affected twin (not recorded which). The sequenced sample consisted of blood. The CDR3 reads CASSHGENTEAFF.